The entry below gives a single T cell receptor beta chain sequence along with its context. The antigen remains undetermined. The data derive from a study of cytomegalovirus exposure and HLA in healthy donors. This CDR3 is 14 amino acids long. V dropped 0 bases and J dropped 2 bases, with 7 bases sitting between them. Germline loops: CDR1 MNHEY, CDR2 SVGAGI. Amplification used 60 Vbeta primers and 13 Jbeta primers. Clones were sequenced by immunoSEQ multiplex PCR, and TCRdb holds only the in-frame ones, with some missing. This table has more than 200,000 clones, approximately 70% appearing once. General study findings and limits: In a later analysis, at a false discovery rate of 0.05, 15,000 to 20,000 TCR beta sequences matched HLA alleles. Cytomegalovirus association was assigned to approximately 180 TCR beta chains. Rarity held for most TCR sequences, but there were some public TCRs that occurred in many donors.

Source material: PBMCs. The TCR was taken from a man aged 40-55 years in good health and CMV-seropositive. V gene TRBV6-5 combines with J gene TRBJ1-2, with a possible D match to TRBD1 (5 bases). The CDR3 region has the DNA TGTGCCAGCAGTTACTCCGACAGAAACTATGGCTACACCTTC. Protein sequence: CASSYSDRNYGYTF.